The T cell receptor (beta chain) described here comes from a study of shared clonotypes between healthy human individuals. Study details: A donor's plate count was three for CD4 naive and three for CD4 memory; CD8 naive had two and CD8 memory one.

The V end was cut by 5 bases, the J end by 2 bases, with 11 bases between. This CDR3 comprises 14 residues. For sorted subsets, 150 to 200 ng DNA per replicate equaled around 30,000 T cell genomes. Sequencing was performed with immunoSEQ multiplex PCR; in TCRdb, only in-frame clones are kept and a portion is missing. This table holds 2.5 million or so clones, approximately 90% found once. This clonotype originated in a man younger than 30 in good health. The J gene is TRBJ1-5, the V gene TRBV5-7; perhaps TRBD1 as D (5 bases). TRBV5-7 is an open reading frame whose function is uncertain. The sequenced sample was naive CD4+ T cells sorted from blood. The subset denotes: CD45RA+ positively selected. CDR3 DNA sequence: TGTGCCAGCAGGGGGGGTCACCGCAATCAGCCCCAGCATTTT. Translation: CASRGGHRNQPQHF.